This T cell receptor (beta chain) derives from a study of blood T cell repertoires in COVID-19. Background on the study: COVID-19 samples, acute and convalescent, were from the United States, Italy and Spain. PBMCs, B-cell-depleted T cells, or T cells were the source of the cDNA or gDNA that made up the material.

There are 14 residues in the CDR3. Germline V CDR1 and CDR2: SGHTA, FQGNSA. Per the original data handling: Cell counts per sample came from amplifying reference gene primers. Only in-frame clones appear in the TCRdb table, and some are missing; sequencing was by immunoSEQ multiplex PCR. V and J calls and clone size come straight from that table; D and trimming were deduced from the DNA. The sample holds about 70,000 clones, roughly 81% seen once. On this clone: Germline is not matched at one junction end, which may reflect a read error.

The sequence was obtained from a woman in her sixties or seventies with acute or convalescent COVID-19. This chain links TRBV7-2 with TRBJ1-6; D remains unclear. Sequenced input: peripheral blood. The CDR3, as DNA: TGTGCCAGCAGCTTAGTTTACTATGATTCACCCCTCCACTTT. It is translated as CASSLVYYDSPLHF.